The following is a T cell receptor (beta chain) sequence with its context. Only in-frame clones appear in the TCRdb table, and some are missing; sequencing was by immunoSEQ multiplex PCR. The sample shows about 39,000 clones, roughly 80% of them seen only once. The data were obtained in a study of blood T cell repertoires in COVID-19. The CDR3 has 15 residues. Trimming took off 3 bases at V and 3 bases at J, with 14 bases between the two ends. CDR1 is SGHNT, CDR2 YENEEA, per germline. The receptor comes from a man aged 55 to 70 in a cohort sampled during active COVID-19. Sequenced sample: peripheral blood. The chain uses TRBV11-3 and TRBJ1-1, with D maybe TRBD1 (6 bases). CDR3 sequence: CASSLYREGDTEAFF. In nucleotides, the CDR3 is TGTGCCAGCAGCTTGTACAGGGAGGGCGACACTGAAGCTTTCTTT. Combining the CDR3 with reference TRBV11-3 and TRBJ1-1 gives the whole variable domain EAGVVQSPRYKIIEKKQPVAFWCNPISGHNTLYWYLQNLGQGPELLIRYENEEAVDDSQLPKDRFSAERLKGVDSTLKIQPAELGDSAVYLCASSLYREGDTEAFFGQGTRLTVV.